This T cell receptor (beta chain) was captured by sequencing in a study of PD-L1 blockade in urothelial cancer. Study at large: Patients arrived having already received 0 to 3 prior chemotherapy regimens.

Generated by immunoSEQ multiplex PCR, the TCRdb table keeps only in-frame clones and is missing some. The table has around 100,000 clones, under 95% seen once. The CDR3 length is 13 residues. The germline gives CDR1 SNHLY, CDR2 FYNNEI. V was clipped by 6 bases and J by 5 bases; unmatched bases: 3. Sample time point: peripheral blood 6 weeks after treatment start. The specimen comprised PBMCs, sampled around atezolizumab (anti-PD-L1) treatment. The source of this sequence is a man in his fifties or sixties with urothelial cancer. The chain employs TRBV2 and TRBJ1-5; TRBD1 matches at 8 bases. CDR3 protein: CASRTDRDQPQHF. As DNA, the CDR3 is TGTGCCAGCAGAACGGACAGGGATCAGCCCCAGCATTTT.